This T cell receptor beta chain emerged from a study of blood T cell repertoires in COVID-19. Study details: From the United States, Italy and Spain came samples of acute and convalescent COVID-19. PBMCs, B-cell-depleted T cells, or T cells were the source of the cDNA or gDNA that made up the material.

In the source study's methods: Quantification of nucleated cells was approximated via reference gene primer amplification. Data came from immunoSEQ multiplex PCR; TCRdb stores just in-frame clones and leaves some out. V and J calls and clone size follow that table, whereas D and trimming were derived from the DNA. Of about 120,000 clones in the sample, approximately 90% are singletons; the top ten hold about 9.4%. The count of this clone is one. This clonotype was sampled from a man aged 50 to 59 with acute or convalescent COVID-19. Sequencing used peripheral blood.

The CDR3 sequence is CSASEYSPSYGYTF. CDR3 coding DNA: TGCAGTGCTAGTGAATACTCGCCTTCCTATGGCTACACCTTC. The rearrangement links TRBV20-1 to TRBJ1-2; D not certain. V was cut by 3 bases and J by 4 bases, with 15 bases left in between. This CDR3 spans 14 amino acids. CDR1 and CDR2 (germline): DFQATT, SNEGSKA (reference sequence).